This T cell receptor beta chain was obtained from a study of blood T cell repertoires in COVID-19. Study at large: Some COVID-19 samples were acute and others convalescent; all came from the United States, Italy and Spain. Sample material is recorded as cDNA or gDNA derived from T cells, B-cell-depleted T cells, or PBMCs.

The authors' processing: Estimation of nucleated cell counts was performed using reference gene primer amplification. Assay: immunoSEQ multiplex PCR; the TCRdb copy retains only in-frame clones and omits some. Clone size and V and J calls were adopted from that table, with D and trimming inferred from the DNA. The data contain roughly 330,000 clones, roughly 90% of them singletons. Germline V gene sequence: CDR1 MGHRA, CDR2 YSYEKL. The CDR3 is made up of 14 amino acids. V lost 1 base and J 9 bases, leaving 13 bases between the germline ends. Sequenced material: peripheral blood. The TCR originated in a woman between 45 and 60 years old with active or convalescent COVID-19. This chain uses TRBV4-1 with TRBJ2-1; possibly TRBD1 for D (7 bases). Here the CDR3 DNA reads TGCGCCAGCAGCCAAGGTATTCAGGGGGGTGAGCAGTTCTTC. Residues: CASSQGIQGGEQFF.